This is a list of T cell receptor beta chains from one sample in a study of glioma-infiltrating T cells after dendritic cell vaccination. TCRdb's copy holds only in-frame clones and misses some; the assay was immunoSEQ multiplex PCR. The sample holds roughly 80,000 clones; roughly 90% are singletons and the top ten take approximately 2.9%. The sample in question was blood, obtained before dendritic cell vaccination. These TCRs come from a human donor with glioblastoma. Both conserved end residues are part of each CDR3. Fields, in order: V gene, clone size, D gene, J gene, CDR3 DNA, CDR3 protein. A D gene is named only where the DNA matches it firmly. Size is omitted from some rows. Given values are once, few, many or a class for expanded clones.

TRBV19	once	TRBD2	TRBJ2-3	TGTGCCAGTACTCTACGAGCGGGAGCGACAGATACGCAGTATTTT	CASTLRAGATDTQYF
TRBV6-5	NA	NA	TRBJ2-1	TGTGCCAGCAGTTTAGGAAGTGGTAGCGGAGGCAATGAGCAGTTCTTC	CASSLGSGSGGNEQFF
TRBV11-2	NA	NA	TRBJ1-2	TGTGCCAGCAGCTTATCAGGGAGGGATTATGGCTACACCTTC	CASSLSGRDYGYTF
TRBV7-9	NA	NA	TRBJ2-3	TGTGCCAGCGCCGGGGTTCCCAGAGGGGATACGCAGTATTTT	CASAGVPRGDTQYF
TRBV9	NA	NA	TRBJ1-2	TGTGCCAGCAGCGTAGGTACAGGGCGGGTTAACTATGGCTACACCTTC	CASSVGTGRVNYGYTF
TRBV5-1	NA	NA	TRBJ1-4	TGCGCCAGCAGCTTCGGGGGGTCCAATGAAAAACTGTTTTTT	CASSFGGSNEKLFF
TRBV6-5	NA	TRBD1	TRBJ2-1	TGTGCCAGCAGTTACCACCGGACAGGAAGCTACAATGAGCAGTTCTTC	CASSYHRTGSYNEQFF
TRBV7-3	NA	NA	TRBJ2-1	TGTGCCAGCAGCTTAAGGGGGCTAGGTGAGCAGTTCTTC	CASSLRGLGEQFF
TRBV29-1	once	NA	TRBJ2-3	TGCAGCGTGGCTCCCAATGGGCAAAACACAGATACGCAGTATTTT	CSVAPNGQNTDTQYF
TRBV28	NA	NA	TRBJ1-2	TGTGCCAGCAGTTCCACAAGACTTAACTATGGCTACACCTTC	CASSSTRLNYGYTF
TRBV6-1	NA	TRBD1	TRBJ2-2	TGTGCCAGCAGATCCGGGACAGGGGGCTTCGGGGAGCTGTTTTTT	CASRSGTGGFGELFF
TRBV27	NA	NA	TRBJ2-4	TGTGCCAGCAGTGGCGGAGGGGACATTCAGTACTTC	CASSGGGDIQYF
TRBV9	NA	TRBD2	TRBJ2-3	TGTGCCAGCAGCGTAGGAACTAGCGGAATAGAAGATACGCAGTATTTT	CASSVGTSGIEDTQYF
TRBV6-5	NA	TRBD1	TRBJ1-1	TGTGCCAGCAGTCTGAGGGGGCAGGGCACTGAAGCTTTCTTT	CASSLRGQGTEAFF
TRBV10-3	NA	NA	TRBJ2-1	TGTGCCACCACCTCAGGACTGCCCGATGAGCAGTTCTTC	CATTSGLPDEQFF
TRBV6-5	NA	NA	TRBJ1-4	TGTGCCAGCAGTTACCCCCGACCCGGAGGTGAAAAACTGTTTTTT	CASSYPRPGGEKLFF
TRBV29-1	NA	NA	TRBJ2-5	TGCACCTACCGAAGATCTGAACAGACCCAGTACTTC	CTYRRSEQTQYF
TRBV5-1	NA	TRBD2	TRBJ2-1	TGCGCCAGCAGCCCAAGGACTAGCGGGAGTGAGCAGTTCTTC	CASSPRTSGSEQFF
TRBV6-5	NA	NA	TRBJ1-5	TGTGCCAGCAGAACAGGGCTCGGGCAGCCCCAGCATTTT	CASRTGLGQPQHF
TRBV19	few	NA	TRBJ1-1	TGTGCCAGTAGTATAGGGCCCACTGAAGCTTTCTTT	CASSIGPTEAFF
TRBV28	NA	NA	TRBJ2-3	TGTGCCAGCAGTTTATCAGTGGGACAAGATACGCAGTATTTT	CASSLSVGQDTQYF
TRBV18	NA	TRBD2	TRBJ2-3	TGTGCCCCCCTTAGGGCGGGGGGCACAGATACGCAGTATTTT	CAPLRAGGTDTQYF
TRBV6-6	NA	NA	TRBJ2-7	TGTGCCAGTAGTTACTCAAATAACAGGCAATACGAGCAGTACTTC	CASSYSNNRQYEQYF
TRBV10-3	NA	TRBD1	TRBJ1-2	TGTGCCATCAGTTCTAGAACGGGGACAGGGGTAAGCTACACCTTC	CAISSRTGTGVSYTF
TRBV19	NA	TRBD1	TRBJ1-5	TGTGCCAGCAAACCACAGGGGAAAGGCAATCAGCCCCAGCATTTT	CASKPQGKGNQPQHF
TRBV10-2	NA	TRBD1	TRBJ2-1	TGCGCCAGCAGGTCGGACAGGGGAGATGAGCAGTTCTTC	CASRSDRGDEQFF
TRBV18	NA	NA	TRBJ1-4	TGTGCCAGCTCACCACTCAGGGCGAATGAAAAACTGTTTTTT	CASSPLRANEKLFF
TRBV6-6	NA	NA	TRBJ2-7	TGTGCCAGCAGTTACTCCGCGGGTGAGCAGTACTTC	CASSYSAGEQYF
TRBV27	NA	NA	TRBJ2-1	TGTGCCAGCAGTCATACAGGCCCATGGGACAATGAGCAGTTCTTC	CASSHTGPWDNEQFF
TRBV4-2	few	TRBD1	TRBJ1-3	TGTGCCAGCAGCCAAGTACAACAGGGGAGGGGAAACACCATATATTTT	CASSQVQQGRGNTIYF
TRBV5-1	NA	TRBD2	TRBJ2-7	TGCGCCAGCAGCTTGAGTGGCGGGGGTGGCTCCTACGAGCAGTACTTC	CASSLSGGGGSYEQYF
TRBV7-3	once	TRBD1	TRBJ2-5	TGTGCCAGCAGCTCCGGGACAGCAGGGGGTGAGACCCAGTACTTC	CASSSGTAGGETQYF
TRBV2	NA	TRBD1	TRBJ2-1	TGTGCCAGCAGTGAATTGCAGGGGGCGCTTGGCAATGAGCAGTTCTTC	CASSELQGALGNEQFF
TRBV7-6	NA	NA	TRBJ1-4	TGTGCCAGCAGCTTAAGGGTTGGAAGGGAGGAAAAACTGTTTTTT	CASSLRVGREEKLFF
TRBV18	once	TRBD1	TRBJ2-3	TGTGCCAGCTCACTGACAGGGTCGACGGATACGCAGTATTTT	CASSLTGSTDTQYF
TRBV2	NA	TRBD2	TRBJ2-1	TGTGCCAGCAGTGCCTGGACTAGCGGGGGGGATGAGCAGTTCTTC	CASSAWTSGGDEQFF
TRBV5-1	NA	TRBD1	TRBJ2-5	TGCGCCAGCAGTCGTACATTCGGACAGGAGTACCAAGAGACCCAGTACTTC	CASSRTFGQEYQETQYF
TRBV15	NA	TRBD2	TRBJ2-7	TGTGCCACCAGCAGAGATCGGGCCGGGGGGGCCGTTAGGTCCTACGAGCAGTACTTC	CATSRDRAGGAVRSYEQYF
TRBV19	NA	TRBD1	TRBJ1-2	TGTGCCAGTAGTATAGATGGACAGGGGAAGGGTGGCTACACCTTC	CASSIDGQGKGGYTF
TRBV7-6	NA	TRBD2	TRBJ2-1	TGTGCCAGCAGCATTGGGACTAGCGGAGGTCGGGATGAGCAGTTCTTC	CASSIGTSGGRDEQFF
TRBV30	NA	NA	TRBJ2-1	TGTGCCTGGGACCTCGCCAGGGTGGGCGAGCAGTTCTTC	CAWDLARVGEQFF
TRBV11-3	NA	NA	TRBJ2-1	TGTGCCAGCAGCTTATCGGGAGTGAACTACAATGAGCAGTTCTTC	CASSLSGVNYNEQFF
TRBV2	NA	TRBD1	TRBJ1-2	TGTGCCAGCAGACAGAGGACAGGGGACTATGGCTACACCTTC	CASRQRTGDYGYTF
TRBV30	NA	TRBD1	TRBJ1-6	TGTGCCTTCTCAGGACAGGGGAAGTCACCCCTCCACTTT	CAFSGQGKSPLHF
TRBV7-9	NA	NA	TRBJ2-3	TGTGCCAGCAGCTTAGTCGACTTCCGCACAGATACGCAGTATTTT	CASSLVDFRTDTQYF
TRBV18	NA	TRBD2	TRBJ2-1	TGTGCCAGCTCGCCGGGACTAGCTGATAATGAGCAGTTCTTC	CASSPGLADNEQFF
TRBV7-9	NA	NA	TRBJ2-2	TGTGCCAGCAGCCCTGGGGAGGCGCCGAACACCGGGGAGCTGTTTTTT	CASSPGEAPNTGELFF
TRBV30	few	TRBD2	TRBJ2-7	TGTGCCTGGGCTCGGGGGGGCTACGAGCAGTACTTC	CAWARGGYEQYF
TRBV6-6	NA	TRBD1	TRBJ1-4	TGTGCCAGCAGCCCTGGACAGGGTCTTAATGAAAAACTGTTTTTT	CASSPGQGLNEKLFF
TRBV5-6	NA	NA	TRBJ1-4	TGTGCCAGCAGCTGGGGGGGGATGGAGAATGAAAAACTGTTTTTT	CASSWGGMENEKLFF
TRBV5-1	NA	TRBD2	TRBJ2-2	TGCGCCAGCAGCTTCGGGACTAGCGGGGGGGCGGTCACTAAGCTGTTTTTT	CASSFGTSGGAVTKLFF
TRBV7-9	NA	NA	TRBJ2-2	TGTGCCAGCAGCTTTTCCCTCCGACAGAGACCACCTTGGGAGCTGTTTTTT	CASSFSLRQRPPWELFF
TRBV2	NA	NA	TRBJ1-5	TGTGCCAGCAGCACTATGGACAGTCCCCAGCATTTT	CASSTMDSPQHF
TRBV19	NA	TRBD1	TRBJ1-1	TGTGCCAGTACGGACAGGAAGAACACTGAAGCTTTCTTT	CASTDRKNTEAFF